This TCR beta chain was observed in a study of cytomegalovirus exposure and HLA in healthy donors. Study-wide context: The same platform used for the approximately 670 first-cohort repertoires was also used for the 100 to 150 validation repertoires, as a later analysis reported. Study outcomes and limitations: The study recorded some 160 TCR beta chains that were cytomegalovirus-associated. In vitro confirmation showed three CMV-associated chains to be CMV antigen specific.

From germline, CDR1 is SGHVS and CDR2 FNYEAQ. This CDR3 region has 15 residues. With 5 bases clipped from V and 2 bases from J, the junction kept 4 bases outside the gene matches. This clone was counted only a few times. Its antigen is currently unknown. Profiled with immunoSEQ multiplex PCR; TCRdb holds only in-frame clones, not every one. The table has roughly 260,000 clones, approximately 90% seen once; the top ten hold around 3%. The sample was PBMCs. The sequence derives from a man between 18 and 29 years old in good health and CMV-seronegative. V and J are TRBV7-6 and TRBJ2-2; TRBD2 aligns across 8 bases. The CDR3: CASSPTSGNTGELFF. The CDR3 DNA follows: TGTGCCAGCAGCCCAACTAGCGGAAACACCGGGGAGCTGTTTTTT. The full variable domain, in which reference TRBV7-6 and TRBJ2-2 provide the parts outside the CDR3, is GAGVSQSPRYKVTKRGQDVALRCDPISGHVSLYWYRQALGQGPEFLTYFNYEAQQDKSGLPNDRFSAERPEGSISTLTIQRTEQRDSAMYRCASSPTSGNTGELFFGEGSRLTVL.